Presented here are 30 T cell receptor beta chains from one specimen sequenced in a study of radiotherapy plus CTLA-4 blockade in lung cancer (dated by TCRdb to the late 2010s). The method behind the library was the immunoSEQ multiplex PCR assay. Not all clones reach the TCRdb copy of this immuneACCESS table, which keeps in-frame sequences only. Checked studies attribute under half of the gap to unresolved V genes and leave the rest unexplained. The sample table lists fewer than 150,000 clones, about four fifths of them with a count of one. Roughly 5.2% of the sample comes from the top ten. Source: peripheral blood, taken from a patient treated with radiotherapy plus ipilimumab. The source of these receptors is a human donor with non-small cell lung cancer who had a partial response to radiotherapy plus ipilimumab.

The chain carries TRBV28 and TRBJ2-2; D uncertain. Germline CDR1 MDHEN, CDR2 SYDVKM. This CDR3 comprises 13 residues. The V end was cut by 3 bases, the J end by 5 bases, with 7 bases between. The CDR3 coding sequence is TGTGCCAGCAGTTTTCTTGTGACCGGGGAGCTGTTTTTT. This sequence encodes CASSFLVTGELFF.

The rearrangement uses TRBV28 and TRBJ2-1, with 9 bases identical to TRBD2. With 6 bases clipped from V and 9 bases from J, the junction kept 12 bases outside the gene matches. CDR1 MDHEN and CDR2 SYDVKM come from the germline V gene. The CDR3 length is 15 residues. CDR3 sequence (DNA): TGTGCCAGCAGCCACCGCGGCGGGAGGGACGGTGAGCAGTTCTTC. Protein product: CASSHRGGRDGEQFF.

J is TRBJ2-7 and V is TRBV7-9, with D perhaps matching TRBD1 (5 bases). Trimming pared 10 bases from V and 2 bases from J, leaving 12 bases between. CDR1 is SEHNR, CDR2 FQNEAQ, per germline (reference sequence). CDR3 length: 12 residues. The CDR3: CAIQTDAYEQYF. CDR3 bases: TGTGCCATCCAGACAGACGCCTACGAGCAGTACTTC.

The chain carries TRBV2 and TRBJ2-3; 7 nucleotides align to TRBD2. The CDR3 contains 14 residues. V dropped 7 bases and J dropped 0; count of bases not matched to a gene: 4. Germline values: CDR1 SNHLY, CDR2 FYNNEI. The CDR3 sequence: CASTGGSSTDTQYF. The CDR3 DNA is TGTGCCAGCACGGGCGGGAGTAGCACAGATACGCAGTATTTT.

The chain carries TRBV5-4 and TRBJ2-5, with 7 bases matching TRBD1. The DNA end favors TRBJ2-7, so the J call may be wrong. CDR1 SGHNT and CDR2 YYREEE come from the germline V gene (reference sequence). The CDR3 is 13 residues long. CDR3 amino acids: CASRMTGSYEQYF. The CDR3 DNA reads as TGTGCCAGCAGAATGACAGGGAGCTACGAGCAGTACTTC.

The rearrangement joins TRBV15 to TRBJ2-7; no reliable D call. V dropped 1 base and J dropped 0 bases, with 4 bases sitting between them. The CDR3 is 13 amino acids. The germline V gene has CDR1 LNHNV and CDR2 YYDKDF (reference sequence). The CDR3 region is CATSRVFSYEQYF. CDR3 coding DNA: TGTGCCACCAGCAGAGTATTCTCCTACGAGCAGTACTTC.

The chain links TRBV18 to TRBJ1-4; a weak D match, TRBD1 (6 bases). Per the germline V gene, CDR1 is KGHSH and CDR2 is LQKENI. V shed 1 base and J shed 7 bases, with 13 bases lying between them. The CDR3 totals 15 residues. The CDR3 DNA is TGTGCCAGCTCACCACAGGGGGGGCTTGTTGAAAAACTGTTTTTT. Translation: CASSPQGGLVEKLFF.

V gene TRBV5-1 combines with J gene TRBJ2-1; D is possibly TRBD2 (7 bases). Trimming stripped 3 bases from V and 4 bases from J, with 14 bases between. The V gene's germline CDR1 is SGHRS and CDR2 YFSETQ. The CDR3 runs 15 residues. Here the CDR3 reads CASSWGGGGYNEQFF. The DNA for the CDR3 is TGCGCCAGCAGCTGGGGAGGGGGGGGATACAATGAGCAGTTCTTC.

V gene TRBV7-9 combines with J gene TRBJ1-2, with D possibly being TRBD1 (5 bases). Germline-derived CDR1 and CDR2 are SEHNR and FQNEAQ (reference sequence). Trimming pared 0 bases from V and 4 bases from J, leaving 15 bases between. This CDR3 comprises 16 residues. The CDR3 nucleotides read TGTGCCAGCAGCTTAGCCCCCTTCGACAGCCCCTATGGCTACACCTTC. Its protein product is CASSLAPFDSPYGYTF. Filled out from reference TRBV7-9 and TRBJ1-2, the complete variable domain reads DTGVSQNPRHKITKRGQNVTFRCDPISEHNRLYWYRQTLGQGPEFLTYFQNEAQLEKSRLLSDRFSAERPKGSFSTLEIQRTEQGDSAMYLCASSLAPFDSPYGYTFGSGTRLTVV.

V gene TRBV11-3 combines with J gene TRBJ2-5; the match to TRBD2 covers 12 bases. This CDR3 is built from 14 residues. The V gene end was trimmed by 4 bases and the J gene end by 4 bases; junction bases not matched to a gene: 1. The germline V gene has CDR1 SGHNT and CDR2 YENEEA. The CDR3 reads CASSSGLAGETQYF. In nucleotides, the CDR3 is TGTGCCAGCAGCTCGGGACTAGCGGGAGAGACCCAGTACTTC.

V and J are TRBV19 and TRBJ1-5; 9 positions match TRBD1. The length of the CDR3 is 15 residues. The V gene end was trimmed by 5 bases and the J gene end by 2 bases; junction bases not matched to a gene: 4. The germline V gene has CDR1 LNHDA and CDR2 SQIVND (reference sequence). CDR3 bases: TGTGCCAGTAGTCGGACAGGGGCCGGCAATCAGCCCCAGCATTTT. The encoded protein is CASSRTGAGNQPQHF.

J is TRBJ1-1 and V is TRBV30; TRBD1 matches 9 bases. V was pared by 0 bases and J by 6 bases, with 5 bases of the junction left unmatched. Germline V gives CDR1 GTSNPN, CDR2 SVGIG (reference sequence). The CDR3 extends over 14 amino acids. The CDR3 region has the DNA TGTGCCTGGAGTGTAGGACAGGGGTATTCTGAAGCTTTCTTT. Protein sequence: CAWSVGQGYSEAFF.

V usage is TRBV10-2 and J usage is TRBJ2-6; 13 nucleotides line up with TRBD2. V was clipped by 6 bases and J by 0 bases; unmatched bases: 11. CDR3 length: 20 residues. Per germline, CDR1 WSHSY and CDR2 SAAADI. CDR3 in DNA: TGCGCCAGCAGACCGACTCGGACTAGCGGGAGTAGCTCTGGGGCCAACGTCCTGACTTTC. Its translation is CASRPTRTSGSSSGANVLTF.

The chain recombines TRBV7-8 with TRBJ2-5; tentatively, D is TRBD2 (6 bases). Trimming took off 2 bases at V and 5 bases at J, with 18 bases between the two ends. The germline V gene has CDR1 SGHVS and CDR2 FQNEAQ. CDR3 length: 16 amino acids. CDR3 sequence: CASSLNPGVGLETQYF. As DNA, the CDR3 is TGTGCCAGCAGCTTAAATCCGGGGGTGGGGTTGGAGACCCAGTACTTC.

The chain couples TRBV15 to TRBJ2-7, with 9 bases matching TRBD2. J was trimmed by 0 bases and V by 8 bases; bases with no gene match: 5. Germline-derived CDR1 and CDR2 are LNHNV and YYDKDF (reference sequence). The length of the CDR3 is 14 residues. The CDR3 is CATSRGGSSYEQYF. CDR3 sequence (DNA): TGTGCCACCTCGCGGGGGGGAAGCTCCTACGAGCAGTACTTC.

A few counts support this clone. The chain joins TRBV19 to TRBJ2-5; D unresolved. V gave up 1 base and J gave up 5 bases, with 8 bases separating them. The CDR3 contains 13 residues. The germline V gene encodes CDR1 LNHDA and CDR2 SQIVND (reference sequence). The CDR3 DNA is TGTGCCAGTAGTATAGTAGCCGGGGAGACCCAGTACTTC. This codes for CASSIVAGETQYF.

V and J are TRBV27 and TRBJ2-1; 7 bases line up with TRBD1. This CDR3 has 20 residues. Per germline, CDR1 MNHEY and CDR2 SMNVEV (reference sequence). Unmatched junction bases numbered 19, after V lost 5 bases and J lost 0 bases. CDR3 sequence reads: CASSPRNPLEGASSYNEQFF. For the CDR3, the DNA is TGTGCCAGCAGTCCCCGAAATCCCCTCGAGGGGGCAAGCTCCTACAATGAGCAGTTCTTC.

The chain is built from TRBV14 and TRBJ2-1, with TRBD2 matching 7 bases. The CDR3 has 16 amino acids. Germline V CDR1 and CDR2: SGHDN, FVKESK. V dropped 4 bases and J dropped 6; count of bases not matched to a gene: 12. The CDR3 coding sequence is TGTGCCAGCAGCCCCCGGGGGAGGGGCGAGATCAATGAGCAGTTCTTC. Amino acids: CASSPRGRGEINEQFF.

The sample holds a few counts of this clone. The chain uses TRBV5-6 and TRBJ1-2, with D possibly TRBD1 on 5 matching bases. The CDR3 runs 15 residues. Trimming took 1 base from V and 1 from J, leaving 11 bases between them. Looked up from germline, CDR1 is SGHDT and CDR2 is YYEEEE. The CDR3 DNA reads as TGTGCCAGCAGCTTGATCATCCAGGGTAACTATGGCTACACCTTC. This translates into CASSLIIQGNYGYTF.

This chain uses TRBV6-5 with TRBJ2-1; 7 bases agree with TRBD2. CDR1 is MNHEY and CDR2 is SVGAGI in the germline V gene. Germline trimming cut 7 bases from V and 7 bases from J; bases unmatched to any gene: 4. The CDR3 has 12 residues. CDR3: CASTRGGNEQFF. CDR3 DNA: TGTGCCAGCACCCGGGGAGGGAATGAGCAGTTCTTC.

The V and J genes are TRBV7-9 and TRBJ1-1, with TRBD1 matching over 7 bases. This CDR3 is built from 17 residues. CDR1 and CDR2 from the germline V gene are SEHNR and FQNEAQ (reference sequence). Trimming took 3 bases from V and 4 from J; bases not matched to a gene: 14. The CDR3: CASSFGGSTGIGTEAFF. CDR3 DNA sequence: TGTGCCAGCAGCTTCGGCGGATCGACAGGGATAGGCACTGAAGCTTTCTTT.

The CDR3 reads CASSLQIQGEAFF. In DNA form, the CDR3 reads TGCGCCAGCAGCCTACAGATACAGGGTGAAGCTTTCTTT. The V gene is TRBV4-3, the J gene TRBJ1-1, with D perhaps matching TRBD1 (6 bases). The CDR3 totals 13 residues. Per germline, CDR1 LGHNA and CDR2 YSLEER. The V end lost 4 bases, the J end lost 7 bases, and 13 bases lay between the germline ends.

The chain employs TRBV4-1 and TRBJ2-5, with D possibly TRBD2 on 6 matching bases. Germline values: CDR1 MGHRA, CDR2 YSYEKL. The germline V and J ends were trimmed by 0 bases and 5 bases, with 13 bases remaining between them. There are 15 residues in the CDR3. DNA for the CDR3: TGCGCCAGCAGCCAAGAACCGGGAGTCAGGGAGACCCAGTACTTC. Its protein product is CASSQEPGVRETQYF.

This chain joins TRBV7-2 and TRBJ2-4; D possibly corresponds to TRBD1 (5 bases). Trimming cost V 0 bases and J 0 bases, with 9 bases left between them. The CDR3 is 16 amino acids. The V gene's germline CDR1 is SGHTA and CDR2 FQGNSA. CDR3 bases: TGTGCCAGCAGCTTAGCCGCGACAGCAGCCAAAAACATTCAGTACTTC. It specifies CASSLAATAAKNIQYF.

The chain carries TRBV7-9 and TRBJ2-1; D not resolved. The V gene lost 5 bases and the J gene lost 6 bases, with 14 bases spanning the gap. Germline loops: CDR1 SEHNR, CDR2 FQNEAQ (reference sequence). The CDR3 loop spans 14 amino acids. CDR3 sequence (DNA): TGTGCCAGCAGCCACCCGTTCCGCGGCAATGAGCAGTTCTTC. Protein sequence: CASSHPFRGNEQFF.

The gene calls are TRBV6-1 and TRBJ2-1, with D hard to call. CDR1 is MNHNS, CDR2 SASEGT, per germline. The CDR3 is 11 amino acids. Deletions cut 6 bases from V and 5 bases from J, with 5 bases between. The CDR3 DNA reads TGTGCCAGCAGCGCGAACAATGAGCAGTTCTTC. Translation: CASSANNEQFF.

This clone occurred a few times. CDR3 in amino acids: CASSTGVQPQHF. DNA for the CDR3: TGTGCCAGCAGCACAGGGGTGCAGCCCCAGCATTTT. V usage is TRBV7-2 and J usage is TRBJ1-5; TRBD1 aligns across 7 bases. J lost 7 bases, V lost 5 bases, and 2 bases had no gene match. This CDR3 comprises 12 residues. Per the germline V gene, CDR1 is SGHTA and CDR2 is FQGNSA. Complete variable domain (other parts from reference TRBV7-2 and TRBJ1-5): GAGVSQSPSNKVTEKGKDVELRCDPISGHTALYWYRQSLGQGLEFLIYFQGNSAPDKSGLPSDRFSAERTGGSVSTLTIQRTQQEDSAVYLCASSTGVQPQHFGDGTRLSIL.

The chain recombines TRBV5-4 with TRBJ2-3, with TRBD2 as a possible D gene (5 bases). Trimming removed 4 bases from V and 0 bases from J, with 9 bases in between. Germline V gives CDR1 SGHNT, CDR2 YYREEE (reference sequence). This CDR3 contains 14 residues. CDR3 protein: CASSPWTSTDTQYF. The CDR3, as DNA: TGTGCCAGCAGCCCATGGACTAGCACAGATACGCAGTATTTT.

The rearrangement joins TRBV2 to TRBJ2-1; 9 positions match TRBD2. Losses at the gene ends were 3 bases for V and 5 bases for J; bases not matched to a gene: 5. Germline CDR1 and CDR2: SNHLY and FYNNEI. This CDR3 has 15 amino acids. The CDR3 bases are TGTGCCAGCAGTGAGTGGCTAGCGGGAAACAATGAGCAGTTCTTC. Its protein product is CASSEWLAGNNEQFF.

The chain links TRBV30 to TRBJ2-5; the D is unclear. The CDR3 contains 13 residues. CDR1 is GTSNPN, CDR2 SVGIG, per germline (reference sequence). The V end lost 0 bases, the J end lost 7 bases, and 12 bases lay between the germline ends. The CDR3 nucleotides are TGTGCCTGGAGTGTTCGTAGCTATGGGACCCAGTACTTC. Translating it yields CAWSVRSYGTQYF. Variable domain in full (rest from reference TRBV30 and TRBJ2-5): SQTIHQWPATLVQPVGSPLSLECTVEGTSNPNLYWYRQAAGRGLQLLFYSVGIGQISSEVPQNLSASRPQDRQFILSSKKLLLSDSGFYLCAWSVRSYGTQYFGPGTRLLVL.